This T cell receptor (beta chain) stems from a study of T cells after posttransplantation cyclophosphamide. General observations from the study: Tissue-infiltrating T cells from skin or gut overlapped little with blood T cells.

The table came from immunoSEQ multiplex PCR; TCRdb's copy has only in-frame clones and leaves some out. This table has tens of thousands of clones, about 87% appearing once. Remarks on this clone: The antigen is not known.

This TCR was recovered from a woman in her forties with a blood cancer, CMV-positive, and with a related stem cell donor. The sequencing input was PBMCs.

CDR3 nucleotide sequence: TGCAGCCTTAGGGGGGGATACGAGCAGTACTTC. It is translated as CSLRGGYEQYF. This sequence joins TRBV20-1 and TRBJ2-7; D might be TRBD2 (7 bases). The germline V gene encodes CDR1 DFQATT and CDR2 SNEGSKA (reference sequence). This CDR3 has 11 residues.